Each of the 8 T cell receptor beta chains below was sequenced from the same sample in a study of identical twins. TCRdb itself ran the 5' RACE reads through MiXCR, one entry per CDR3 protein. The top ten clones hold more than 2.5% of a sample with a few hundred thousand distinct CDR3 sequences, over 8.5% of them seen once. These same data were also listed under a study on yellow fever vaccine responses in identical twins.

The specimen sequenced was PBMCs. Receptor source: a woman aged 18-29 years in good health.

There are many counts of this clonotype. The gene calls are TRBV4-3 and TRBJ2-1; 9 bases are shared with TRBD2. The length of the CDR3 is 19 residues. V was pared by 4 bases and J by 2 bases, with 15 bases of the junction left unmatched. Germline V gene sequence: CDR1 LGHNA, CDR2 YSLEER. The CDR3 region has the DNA TGCGCCAGCAGCCGAAGATGGACTCCGGGACTAGCTGCCTACAATGAGCAGTTCTTC. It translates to CASSRRWTPGLAAYNEQFF.

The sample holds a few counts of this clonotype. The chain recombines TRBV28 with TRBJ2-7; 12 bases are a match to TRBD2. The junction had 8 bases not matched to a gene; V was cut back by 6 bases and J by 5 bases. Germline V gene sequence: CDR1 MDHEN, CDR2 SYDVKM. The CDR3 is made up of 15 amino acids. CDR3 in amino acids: CASSPSGRAWDEQYF. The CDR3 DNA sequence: TGTGCCAGCAGCCCTAGCGGGAGGGCCTGGGACGAGCAGTACTTC.

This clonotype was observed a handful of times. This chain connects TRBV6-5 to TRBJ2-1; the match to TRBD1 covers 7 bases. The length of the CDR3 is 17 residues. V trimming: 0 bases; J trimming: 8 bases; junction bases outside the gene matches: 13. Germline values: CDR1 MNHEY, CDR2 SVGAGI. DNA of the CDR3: TGTGCCAGCAGTTACTCGAAACAGGGGACCCACAAGGATGAGCAGTTCTTC. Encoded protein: CASSYSKQGTHKDEQFF.

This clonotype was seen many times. The DNA of the CDR3 is TGTGCCAGCAGCTTAGACCTAGCGGCAAGCTCCTACGAGCAGTACTTC. Translating gives CASSLDLAASSYEQYF. The V and J genes are TRBV11-2 and TRBJ2-7; TRBD2 agrees at 7 bases. The CDR3 length is 16 residues. After removal of 0 bases from V and 0 bases from J, the junction contained 5 bases not matched to a gene. The germline CDR1 and CDR2 sequences are SGHAT and FQNNGV.

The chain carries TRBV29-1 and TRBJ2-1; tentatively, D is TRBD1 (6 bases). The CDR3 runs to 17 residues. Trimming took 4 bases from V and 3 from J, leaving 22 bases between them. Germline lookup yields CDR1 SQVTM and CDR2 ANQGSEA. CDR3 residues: CSVGRRGWGTVYNEQFF. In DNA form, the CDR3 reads TGCAGCGTTGGACGAAGGGGGTGGGGCACCGTCTACAATGAGCAGTTCTTC.

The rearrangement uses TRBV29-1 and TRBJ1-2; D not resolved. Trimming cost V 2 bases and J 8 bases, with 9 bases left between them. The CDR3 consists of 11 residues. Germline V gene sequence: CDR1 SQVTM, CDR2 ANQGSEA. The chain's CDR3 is CSVERRSGYTF. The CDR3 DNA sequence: TGCAGCGTTGAACGTCGCTCCGGCTACACCTTC.

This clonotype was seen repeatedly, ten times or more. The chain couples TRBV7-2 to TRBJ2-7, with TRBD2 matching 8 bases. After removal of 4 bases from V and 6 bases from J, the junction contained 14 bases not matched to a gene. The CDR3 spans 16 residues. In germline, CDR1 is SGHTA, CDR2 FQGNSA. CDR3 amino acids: CASSYLSGTSPPEQYF. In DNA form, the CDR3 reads TGTGCCAGCAGCTATCTCTCCGGGACTAGTCCGCCCGAGCAGTACTTC.

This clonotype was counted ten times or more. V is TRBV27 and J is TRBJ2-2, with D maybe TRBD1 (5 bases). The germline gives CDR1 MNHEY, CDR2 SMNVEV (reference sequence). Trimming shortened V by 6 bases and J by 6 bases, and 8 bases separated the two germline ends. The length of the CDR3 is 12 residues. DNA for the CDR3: TGTGCCAGCAGCAGGGTTTCCGGGGAGCTGTTTTTT. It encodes CASSRVSGELFF.